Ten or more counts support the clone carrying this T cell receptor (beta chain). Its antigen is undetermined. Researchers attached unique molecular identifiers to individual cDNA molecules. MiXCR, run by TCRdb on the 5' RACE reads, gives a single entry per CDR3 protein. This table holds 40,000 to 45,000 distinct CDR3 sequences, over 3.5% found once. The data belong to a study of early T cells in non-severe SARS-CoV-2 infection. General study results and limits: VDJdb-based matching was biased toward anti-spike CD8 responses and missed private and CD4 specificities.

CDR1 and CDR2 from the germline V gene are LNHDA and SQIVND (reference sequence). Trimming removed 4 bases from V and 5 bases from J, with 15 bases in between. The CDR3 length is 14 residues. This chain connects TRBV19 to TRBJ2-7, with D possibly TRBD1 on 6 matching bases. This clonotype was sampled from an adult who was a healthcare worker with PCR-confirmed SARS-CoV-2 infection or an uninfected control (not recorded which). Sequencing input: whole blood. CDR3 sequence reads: CASSTGDTRNEQYF. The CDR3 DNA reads TGTGCCAGTAGTACTGGGGACACTAGGAACGAGCAGTACTTC.